The clone carrying this T cell receptor beta chain came up a few times. The antigen is undetermined. Other DNA sequences in the same sample also yield this CDR3. The V and J ends lost 5 bases and 4 bases, in that order; junction bases with no gene match: 3. Germline lookup yields CDR1 MDHEN and CDR2 SYDVKM. This CDR3 region has 13 residues. This specimen belongs to a study of beta chain features in type 1 diabetes. About the research overall: All samples yielded some 100,000,000 examined sorted cells. General study results and limits: The question of HLA type influencing TCRB rearrangement was one that remained unresolved here. Among patients with Type 1 diabetes, TCRB CDR3s were moderately but significantly shorter in every one of the four CD4+ subsets.

Isolated RNA was reverse transcribed in full, so expressed TCRB transcripts were sequenced. Naive, central memory and regulatory T cell samples averaged about 3.6 million immunoSEQ reads each. Measured with immunoSEQ multiplex PCR; TCRdb has only the in-frame clones, and not every one. The top ten hold approximately 0.85% of the sample, which has approximately 170,000 clones, approximately 7.8% seen once. This receptor was obtained from a woman aged 40-49 years with type 1 diabetes. Material for sequencing was central memory CD4+ T cells from blood. The V gene is TRBV28, the J gene TRBJ1-2; TRBD1 matches 8 bases. The CDR3 is CASSPGTGYGYTF. CDR3 bases: TGTGCCAGCAGTCCCGGGACAGGCTATGGCTACACCTTC.